This TCR beta chain was found in a study of cytomegalovirus exposure and HLA in healthy donors. The primer mix had 60 Vbeta and 13 Jbeta primers. Measured with immunoSEQ multiplex PCR; TCRdb has only the in-frame clones, and not every one. Of around 100,000 clones listed, approximately 80% are singletons. The study, taken as a whole, reports: Reportedly, HLA-A and HLA-B alleles of most subjects were accurately predicted from TCR beta. Previously analyzed data showed that most TCR beta V segments were productive at a frequency of about 87% or about 30%. In a later analysis, specific HLA alleles were associated with over 15,000 TCR beta sequences at a 0.05 false discovery rate.

In the case of this clone: What it binds is unknown.

Germline V CDR1 and CDR2: MGHDK, SYGVNS. Trimming took 1 base from V and 7 from J, leaving 10 bases between them. The CDR3 has 13 amino acids. Source material: PBMCs. The rearrangement uses TRBV25-1 and TRBJ1-1; D is ambiguous. The TCR was taken from a woman under 30 in good health and CMV-seronegative. CDR3 loop: CASSESWAVEAFF. The CDR3 DNA follows: TGTGCCAGCAGTGAATCTTGGGCAGTTGAAGCTTTCTTT.